Listed below are T cell receptor beta chains from one sample, sequenced in a study of T cell responses to AZD1222 COVID-19 vaccine. Generated by immunoSEQ multiplex PCR, the TCRdb table keeps only in-frame clones and is missing some. The sample yields approximately 100,000 clones, roughly 87% seen once. The specimen was peripheral blood, collected 28 days after the second AZD1222 dose. The receptors derive from an adult who received the AZD1222 COVID-19 vaccine. CDR3s include the opening cysteine and the closing phenylalanine or tryptophan. D genes are given only for firm matches. The size field is filled for only some rows; it gives once, few, many or a size class.

v_call: TRBV7-2; j_call: TRBJ2-3; d_call: NA; clone_size: NA; cdr3_aa: CASSLLGRKTDTQYF; cdr3_nt: TGTGCCAGCAGCTTACTGGGACGAAAGACAGATACGCAGTATTTT
v_call: TRBV27; j_call: TRBJ1-2; d_call: NA; clone_size: few; cdr3_aa: CASSFLGANYGYTF; cdr3_nt: TGTGCCAGCAGTTTCCTCGGGGCTAACTATGGCTACACCTTC
v_call: TRBV7-2; j_call: TRBJ2-3; d_call: NA; clone_size: NA; cdr3_aa: CASSLAGVTDTQYF; cdr3_nt: TGTGCCAGCAGCTTAGCAGGGGTCACAGATACGCAGTATTTT
v_call: TRBV24-1; j_call: TRBJ2-1; d_call: NA; clone_size: NA; cdr3_aa: CATSDYLPGFHNEQFF; cdr3_nt: TGTGCCACCAGTGATTACCTCCCCGGGTTCCACAATGAGCAGTTCTTC
v_call: TRBV28; j_call: TRBJ1-3; d_call: NA; clone_size: NA; cdr3_aa: CASSKSEISSTDTIYF; cdr3_nt: TGTGCCAGCAGTAAATCGGAGATCTCATCTACAGACACCATATATTTT
v_call: TRBV7-2; j_call: TRBJ2-5; d_call: TRBD2; clone_size: NA; cdr3_aa: CASSLGLAMGVGETQYF; cdr3_nt: TGTGCCAGCAGCTTAGGACTAGCGATGGGAGTAGGAGAGACCCAGTACTTC
v_call: TRBV7-9; j_call: TRBJ2-1; d_call: NA; clone_size: NA; cdr3_aa: CASSFRGYNEQFF; cdr3_nt: TGTGCCAGCAGCTTTAGGGGCTACAATGAGCAGTTCTTC
v_call: TRBV5-4; j_call: TRBJ1-5; d_call: NA; clone_size: NA; cdr3_aa: CASSLGGLGDQPQHF; cdr3_nt: TGTGCCAGCAGCTTGGGGGGTTTAGGCGATCAGCCCCAGCATTTT
v_call: TRBV7-9; j_call: TRBJ2-7; d_call: TRBD1; clone_size: once; cdr3_aa: CASSLRDSIPYEQYF; cdr3_nt: TGTGCCAGCAGCTTAAGGGACAGTATCCCCTACGAGCAGTACTTC
v_call: TRBV24-1; j_call: TRBJ2-5; d_call: TRBD2; clone_size: NA; cdr3_aa: CATSEDASGSQETQYF; cdr3_nt: TGTGCCACCAGTGAAGACGCTAGCGGGTCTCAAGAGACCCAGTACTTC
v_call: TRBV6-5; j_call: TRBJ2-7; d_call: TRBD2; clone_size: NA; cdr3_aa: CASGSGLAAYEQYF; cdr3_nt: TGTGCCAGCGGTTCGGGACTAGCGGCCTACGAGCAGTACTTC
v_call: TRBV25-1; j_call: TRBJ2-3; d_call: NA; clone_size: NA; cdr3_aa: CASSEYSPDTQYF; cdr3_nt: TGTGCCAGCAGTGAATATAGCCCAGATACGCAGTATTTT
v_call: TRBV13; j_call: TRBJ2-7; d_call: NA; clone_size: NA; cdr3_aa: CASSSRSSGIFYEQYF; cdr3_nt: TGTGCCAGCAGCTCCCGCAGTAGCGGAATTTTCTACGAGCAGTACTTC
v_call: TRBV28; j_call: TRBJ2-2; d_call: TRBD2; clone_size: NA; cdr3_aa: CASSLYFRLAGAPGELFF; cdr3_nt: TGTGCCAGCAGTTTATATTTCCGACTAGCGGGAGCTCCCGGGGAGCTGTTTTTT
v_call: TRBV19; j_call: TRBJ2-2; d_call: NA; clone_size: NA; cdr3_aa: CASNPNTGELFF; cdr3_nt: TGTGCCAGTAACCCTAACACCGGGGAGCTGTTTTTT
v_call: TRBV13; j_call: TRBJ1-4; d_call: NA; clone_size: NA; cdr3_aa: CASSLWTYNEKLFF; cdr3_nt: TGTGCCAGCAGCTTATGGACGTACAATGAAAAACTGTTTTTT
v_call: TRBV3-1/TRBV3-2; j_call: TRBJ2-1; d_call: TRBD2; clone_size: NA; cdr3_aa: CASSQGSAGVGNEQFF; cdr3_nt: TGTGCCAGCAGCCAAGGCTCAGCGGGAGTCGGAAATGAGCAGTTCTTC
v_call: TRBV6-5; j_call: TRBJ1-5; d_call: NA; clone_size: NA; cdr3_aa: CASSYGQFNQPQHF; cdr3_nt: TGTGCCAGCAGTTACGGACAGTTCAATCAGCCCCAGCATTTT
v_call: TRBV2; j_call: TRBJ2-2; d_call: TRBD2; clone_size: NA; cdr3_aa: CASSRLAGDTGELFF; cdr3_nt: TGTGCCAGCAGTCGACTAGCGGGGGACACCGGGGAGCTGTTTTTT
v_call: TRBV3-1/TRBV3-2; j_call: TRBJ2-7; d_call: NA; clone_size: NA; cdr3_aa: CASSLGGHLYEQYF; cdr3_nt: TGTGCCAGCAGCCTCGGCGGACATCTATACGAGCAGTACTTC
v_call: TRBV6-2/TRBV6-3; j_call: TRBJ1-1; d_call: NA; clone_size: NA; cdr3_aa: CASSYSATLPGSERRAFF; cdr3_nt: TGTGCCAGCAGTTACTCAGCCACATTACCGGGAAGCGAGAGGCGAGCTTTCTTT
v_call: TRBV5-1; j_call: TRBJ2-3; d_call: TRBD2; clone_size: NA; cdr3_aa: CASGLGLAPDTQYF; cdr3_nt: TGCGCCAGCGGACTGGGACTAGCTCCAGATACGCAGTATTTT
v_call: TRBV2; j_call: TRBJ2-5; d_call: NA; clone_size: once; cdr3_aa: CASSSRQVQETQYF; cdr3_nt: TGTGCCAGCAGTAGTCGACAGGTTCAAGAGACCCAGTACTTC
v_call: TRBV2; j_call: TRBJ1-4; d_call: NA; clone_size: NA; cdr3_aa: CASGESTTNEKLFF; cdr3_nt: TGTGCCAGTGGGGAATCAACAACTAATGAAAAACTGTTTTTT
v_call: TRBV13; j_call: TRBJ2-7; d_call: NA; clone_size: NA; cdr3_aa: CASSFGYEQYF; cdr3_nt: TGTGCCAGCAGTTTTGGGTACGAGCAGTACTTC
v_call: TRBV7-3; j_call: TRBJ1-6; d_call: NA; clone_size: NA; cdr3_aa: CASSLGDNHSPLHF; cdr3_nt: TGTGCCAGCAGCTTGGGGGACAACCATTCACCCCTCCACTTT
v_call: TRBV5-1; j_call: TRBJ2-2; d_call: NA; clone_size: NA; cdr3_aa: CASSLGGPPARELFF; cdr3_nt: TGCGCCAGCAGCTTGGGTGGGCCCCCGGCGCGGGAGCTGTTTTTT
v_call: TRBV27; j_call: TRBJ2-7; d_call: NA; clone_size: NA; cdr3_aa: CASSGTQSSYEQYF; cdr3_nt: TGTGCCAGTTCCGGGACTCAGAGCTCCTACGAGCAGTACTTC
v_call: TRBV12-5; j_call: TRBJ2-2; d_call: TRBD1; clone_size: NA; cdr3_aa: CASGLGTGNTGELFF; cdr3_nt: TGTGCTAGTGGTCTAGGGACAGGGAACACCGGGGAGCTGTTTTTT
v_call: TRBV15; j_call: TRBJ1-4; d_call: NA; clone_size: NA; cdr3_aa: CATRARTNEKLFF; cdr3_nt: TGTGCCACCAGGGCGCGGACTAATGAAAAACTGTTTTTT
v_call: TRBV28; j_call: TRBJ1-4; d_call: NA; clone_size: NA; cdr3_aa: CASSFIGGDDEKLFF; cdr3_nt: TGTGCCAGCAGTTTTATCGGGGGAGACGATGAAAAACTGTTTTTT
v_call: TRBV6-5; j_call: TRBJ1-1; d_call: NA; clone_size: NA; cdr3_aa: CASRNPRKNTEAFF; cdr3_nt: TGTGCCAGCAGAAACCCAAGAAAGAACACTGAAGCTTTCTTT
v_call: TRBV2; j_call: TRBJ2-7; d_call: NA; clone_size: NA; cdr3_aa: CASRIGLRTYEQYF; cdr3_nt: TGTGCCAGCAGGATAGGGCTCCGCACCTACGAGCAGTACTTC
v_call: TRBV4-1; j_call: TRBJ1-2; d_call: TRBD1; clone_size: NA; cdr3_aa: CASSTGQGNYGYTF; cdr3_nt: TGCGCCAGCAGCACGGGACAGGGGAACTATGGCTACACCTTC
v_call: TRBV28; j_call: TRBJ2-1; d_call: TRBD2; clone_size: NA; cdr3_aa: CASSASGLAGYNEQFF; cdr3_nt: TGTGCCAGCAGTGCGTCGGGACTAGCGGGTTACAATGAGCAGTTCTTC
v_call: TRBV28; j_call: TRBJ1-1; d_call: NA; clone_size: NA; cdr3_aa: CASSPWGPTAEAFF; cdr3_nt: TGTGCCAGCAGTCCTTGGGGACCGACGGCTGAAGCTTTCTTT